This T cell receptor (beta chain) originates from a study of blood T cell repertoires in COVID-19. Study background: Samples representing acute and convalescent COVID-19 were sourced from the United States, Italy and Spain. T cells, B-cell-depleted T cells, or PBMCs provided the cDNA or gDNA that served as material.

The CDR3 is 15 amino acids. V was clipped by 4 bases and J by 4 bases, with 17 bases between them. The germline V gene has CDR1 SGHDT and CDR2 YYEEEE. This clone came up once. Under the authors' procedure: Amplified reference gene primers provided the basis for estimating nucleated cell counts. Data came from immunoSEQ multiplex PCR; TCRdb stores just in-frame clones and leaves some out. V, J and clone size were drawn from that table, and D and trimming were deduced from the DNA. The repertoire holds some 400,000 clones, with approximately 80% as singletons. The receptor's source is a human donor with acute or convalescent COVID-19. The donor label of this sample is uncertain. The chain uses TRBV5-6 and TRBJ1-1; a possible D gene is TRBD1 (6 bases). Sequenced sample: peripheral blood. The CDR3: CASSKRTARGTEAFF. CDR3 in DNA: TGTGCCAGCAGCAAACGGACAGCGAGGGGCACTGAAGCTTTCTTT.